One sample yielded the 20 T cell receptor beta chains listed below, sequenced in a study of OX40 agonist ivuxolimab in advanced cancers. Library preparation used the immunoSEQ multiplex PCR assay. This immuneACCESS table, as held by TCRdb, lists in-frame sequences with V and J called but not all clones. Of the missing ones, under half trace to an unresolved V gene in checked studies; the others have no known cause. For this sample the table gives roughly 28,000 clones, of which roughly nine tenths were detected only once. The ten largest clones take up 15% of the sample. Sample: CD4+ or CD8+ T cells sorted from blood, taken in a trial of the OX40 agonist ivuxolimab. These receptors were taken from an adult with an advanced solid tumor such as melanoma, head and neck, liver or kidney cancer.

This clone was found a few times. CDR3 DNA: TGTGCCAGCAGCTCGACAGGCCCTGCCTACAATGAGCAGTTCTTC. Its translation is CASSSTGPAYNEQFF. The chain carries TRBV6-5 and TRBJ2-1, with D maybe TRBD1 (6 bases). V gave up 6 bases and J gave up 2 bases, with 14 bases separating them. The germline V gene encodes CDR1 MNHEY and CDR2 SVGAGI. This CDR3 has 15 amino acids.

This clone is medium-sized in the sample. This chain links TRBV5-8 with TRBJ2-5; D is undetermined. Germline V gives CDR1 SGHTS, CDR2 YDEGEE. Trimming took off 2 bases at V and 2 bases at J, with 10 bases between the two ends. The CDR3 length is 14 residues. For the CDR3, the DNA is TGTGCCAGCAGCTTCGGCGCTTCACAAGAGACCCAGTACTTC. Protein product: CASSFGASQETQYF.

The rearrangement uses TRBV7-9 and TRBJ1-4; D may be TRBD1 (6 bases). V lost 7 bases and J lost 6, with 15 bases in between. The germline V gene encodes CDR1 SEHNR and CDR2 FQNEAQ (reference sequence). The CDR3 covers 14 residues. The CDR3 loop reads CASTLGGGDEKLFF. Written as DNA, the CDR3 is TGTGCCAGCACCCTGGGGGGGGGCGATGAAAAACTGTTTTTT.

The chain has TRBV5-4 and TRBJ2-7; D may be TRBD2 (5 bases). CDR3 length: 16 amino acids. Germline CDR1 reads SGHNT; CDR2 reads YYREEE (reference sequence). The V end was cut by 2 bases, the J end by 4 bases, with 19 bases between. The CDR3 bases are TGTGCCAGCAGCTTTCCCGGGGTGAGCGGTTTATACGAGCAGTACTTC. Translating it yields CASSFPGVSGLYEQYF. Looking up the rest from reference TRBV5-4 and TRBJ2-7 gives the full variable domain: ETGVTQSPTHLIKTRGQQVTLRCSSQSGHNTVSWYQQALGQGPQFIFQYYREEENGRGNFPPRFSGLQFPNYSSELNVNALELDDSALYLCASSFPGVSGLYEQYFGPGTRLTVT.

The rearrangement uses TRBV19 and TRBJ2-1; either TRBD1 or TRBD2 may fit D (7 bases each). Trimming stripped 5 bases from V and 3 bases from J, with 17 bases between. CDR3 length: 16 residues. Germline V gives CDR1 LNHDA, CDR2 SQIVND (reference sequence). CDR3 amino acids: CASSPRGGSYYNEQFF. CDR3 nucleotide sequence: TGTGCCAGTAGTCCCAGGGGGGGGTCATACTACAATGAGCAGTTCTTC.

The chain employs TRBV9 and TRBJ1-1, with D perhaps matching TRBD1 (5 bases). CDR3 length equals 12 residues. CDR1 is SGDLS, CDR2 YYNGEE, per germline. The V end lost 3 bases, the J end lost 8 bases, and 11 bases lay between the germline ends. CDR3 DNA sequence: TGTGCCAGCAGCGCCGGGACGTCCGAAGCTTTCTTT. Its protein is CASSAGTSEAFF.

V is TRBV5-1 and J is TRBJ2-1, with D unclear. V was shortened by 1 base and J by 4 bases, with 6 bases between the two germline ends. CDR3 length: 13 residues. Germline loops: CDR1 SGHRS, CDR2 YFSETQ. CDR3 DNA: TGCGCCAGCAGCTTGATTGCGTACAATGAGCAGTTCTTC. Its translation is CASSLIAYNEQFF.

The CDR3 bases are TGTGCCAGCAGTTACGGGTCTCAGTGCACCTTC. Amino acid sequence: CASSYGSQCTF. The genes are TRBV6-6 and TRBJ1-2, with unresolved D. CDR1 is MNHNY and CDR2 is SVGAGI in the germline V gene (reference sequence). The CDR3 runs to 11 residues. V lost 2 bases and J 13 bases, leaving 11 bases between the germline ends.

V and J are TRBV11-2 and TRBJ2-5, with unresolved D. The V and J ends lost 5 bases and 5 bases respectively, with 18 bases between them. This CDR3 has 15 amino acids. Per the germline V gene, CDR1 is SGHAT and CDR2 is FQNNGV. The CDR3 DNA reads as TGTGCCAGCAGCCTCGCCCGAACTCCCCGGGAGACCCAGTACTTC. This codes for CASSLARTPRETQYF.

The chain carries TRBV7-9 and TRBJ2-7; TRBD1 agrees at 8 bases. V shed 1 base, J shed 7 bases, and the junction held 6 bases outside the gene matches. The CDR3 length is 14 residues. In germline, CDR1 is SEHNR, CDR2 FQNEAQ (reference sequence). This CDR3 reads CASSLGRGLGEQYF. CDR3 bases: TGTGCCAGCAGCTTAGGCAGGGGGCTGGGGGAGCAGTACTTC.

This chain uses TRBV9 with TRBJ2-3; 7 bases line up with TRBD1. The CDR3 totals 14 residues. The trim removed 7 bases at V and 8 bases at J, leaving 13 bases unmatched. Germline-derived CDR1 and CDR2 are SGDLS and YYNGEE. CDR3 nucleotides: TGTGCCAGCCGGGCCGGGACAGTCAACGGTACGCAGTATTTT. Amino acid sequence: CASRAGTVNGTQYF.

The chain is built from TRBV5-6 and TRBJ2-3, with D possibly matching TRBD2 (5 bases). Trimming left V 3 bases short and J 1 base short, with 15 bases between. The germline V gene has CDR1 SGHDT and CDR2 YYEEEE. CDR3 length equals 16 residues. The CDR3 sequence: CASSSMVDSGTDTQYF. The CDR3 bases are TGTGCCAGCAGCTCGATGGTGGACTCGGGCACAGATACGCAGTATTTT.

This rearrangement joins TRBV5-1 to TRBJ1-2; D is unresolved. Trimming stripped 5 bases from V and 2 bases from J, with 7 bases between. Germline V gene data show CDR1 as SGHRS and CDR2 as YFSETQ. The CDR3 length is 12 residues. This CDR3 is CASSFGNYGYTF. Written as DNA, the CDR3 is TGCGCCAGCAGTTTCGGAAACTATGGCTACACCTTC.

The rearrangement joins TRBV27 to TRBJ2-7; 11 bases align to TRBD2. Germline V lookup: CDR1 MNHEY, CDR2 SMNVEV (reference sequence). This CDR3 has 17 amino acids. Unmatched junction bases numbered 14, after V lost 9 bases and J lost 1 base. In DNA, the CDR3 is TGTGCCAGTCCTCCTCGGGAAACTAGCGGGGGTTCCTACGAGCAGTACTTC. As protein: CASPPRETSGGSYEQYF.

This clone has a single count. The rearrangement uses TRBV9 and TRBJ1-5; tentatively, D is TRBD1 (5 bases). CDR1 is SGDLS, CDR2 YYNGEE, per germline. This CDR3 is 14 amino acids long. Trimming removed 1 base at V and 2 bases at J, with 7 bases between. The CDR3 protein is CASSVQGGNQPQHF. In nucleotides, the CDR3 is TGTGCCAGCAGCGTACAGGGCGGCAATCAGCCCCAGCATTTT.

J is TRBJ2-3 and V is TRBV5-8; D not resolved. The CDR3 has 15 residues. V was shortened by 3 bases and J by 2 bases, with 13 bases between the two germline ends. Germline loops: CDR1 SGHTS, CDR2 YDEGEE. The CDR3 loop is CASSSIAAVTDTQYF. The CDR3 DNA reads TGTGCCAGCAGCTCGATCGCGGCAGTCACAGATACGCAGTATTTT.

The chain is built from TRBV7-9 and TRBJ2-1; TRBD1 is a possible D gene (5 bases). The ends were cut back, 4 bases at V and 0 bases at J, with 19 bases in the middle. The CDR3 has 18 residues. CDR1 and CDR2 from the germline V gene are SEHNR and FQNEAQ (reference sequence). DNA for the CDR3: TGTGCCAGCAGCTCAAGTAGGGGTTGGCTACTCTCCTACAATGAGCAGTTCTTC. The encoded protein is CASSSSRGWLLSYNEQFF.

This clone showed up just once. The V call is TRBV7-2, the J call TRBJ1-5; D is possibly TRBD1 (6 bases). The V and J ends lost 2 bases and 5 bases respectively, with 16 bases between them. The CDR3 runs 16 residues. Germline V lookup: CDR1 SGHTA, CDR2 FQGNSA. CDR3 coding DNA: TGTGCCAGCAGCTTAACAGGGTGGAATATGTATCAGCCCCAGCATTTT. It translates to CASSLTGWNMYQPQHF. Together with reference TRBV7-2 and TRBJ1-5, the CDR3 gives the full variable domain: GAGVSQSPSNKVTEKGKDVELRCDPISGHTALYWYRQSLGQGLEFLIYFQGNSAPDKSGLPSDRFSAERTGGSVSTLTIQRTQQEDSAVYLCASSLTGWNMYQPQHFGDGTRLSIL.

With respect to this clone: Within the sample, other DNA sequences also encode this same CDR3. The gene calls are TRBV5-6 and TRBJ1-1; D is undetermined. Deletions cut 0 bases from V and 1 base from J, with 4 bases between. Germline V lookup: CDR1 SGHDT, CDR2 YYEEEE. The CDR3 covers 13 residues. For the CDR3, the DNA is TGTGCCAGCAGCTTGGGAGGGAACACTGAAGCTTTCTTT. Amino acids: CASSLGGNTEAFF.

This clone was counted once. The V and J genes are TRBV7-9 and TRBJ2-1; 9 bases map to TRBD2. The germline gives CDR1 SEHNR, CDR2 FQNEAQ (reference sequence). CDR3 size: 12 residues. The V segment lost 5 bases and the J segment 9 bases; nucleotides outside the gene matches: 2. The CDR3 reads CASSLSGSEQFF. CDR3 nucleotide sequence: TGTGCCAGCAGCCTTAGCGGGAGTGAGCAGTTCTTC.